These 29 T cell receptor beta chains originate from one sample sequenced in a study of T cell responses to AZD1222 COVID-19 vaccine. Sequencing used immunoSEQ multiplex PCR; TCRdb keeps in-frame clones, though not all of them. The table includes approximately 73,000 clones, 70% to 85% detected once. The starting material was peripheral blood, obtained on day 0 of AZD1222 vaccination. Receptors were obtained from an adult in good health.

A word on this clone: Because the CDR3's place on the DNA is in doubt, the DNA is left out and the CDR3 is given as listed by TCRdb. This chain links TRBV21-1 with TRBJ1-6. TRBV21-1 corresponds to a pseudogene. 15 amino acids form the CDR3, both terminal residues included. The chain's CDR3 is CASSTPTVAPGTLHF.

This clone has just a few counts. The chain uses TRBV19 and TRBJ2-7; a weak D match, TRBD1 (6 bases). The germline V gene has CDR1 LNHDA and CDR2 SQIVND (reference sequence). The V gene lost 3 bases and the J gene lost 6 bases, with 12 bases spanning the gap. CDR3 length equals 13 residues. DNA for the CDR3: TGTGCCAGTAGTATCCCAGGGGCGGGCGAGCAGTACTTC. Its translation: CASSIPGAGEQYF.

The chain employs TRBV18 and TRBJ2-7, with a weak D call TRBD1 (5 bases). Germline loops: CDR1 KGHSH, CDR2 LQKENI. This CDR3 region has 13 residues. Trimming removed 0 bases at V and 6 bases at J, with 9 bases between. CDR3 nucleotides: TGTGCCAGCTCACCACCTAGGGGTGTCGAGCAGTACTTC. Translated: CASSPPRGVEQYF.

CDR3 in amino acids: CASTSGVTEAFF. The CDR3 coding sequence is TGTGCCAGCACCTCAGGGGTTACTGAAGCTTTCTTT. This chain connects TRBV2 to TRBJ1-1; tentative D call: TRBD1 (6 bases). The germline V gene has CDR1 SNHLY and CDR2 FYNNEI. The CDR3 contains 12 residues. V was pared by 7 bases and J by 5 bases, with 11 bases between.

The chain couples TRBV5-6 to TRBJ1-5; perhaps TRBD1 as D (6 bases). V was cut by 4 bases and J by 7 bases, with 15 bases left in between. Germline values: CDR1 SGHDT, CDR2 YYEEEE. This CDR3 spans 14 amino acids. This chain's CDR3 is CASSTGTGTQPQHF. The CDR3 DNA reads TGTGCCAGCAGCACAGGGACGGGGACGCAGCCCCAGCATTTT. The whole variable domain, remainder taken from reference TRBV5-6 and TRBJ1-5, is DAGVTQSPTHLIKTRGQQVTLRCSPKSGHDTVSWYQQALGQGPQFIFQYYEEEERQRGNFPDRFSGHQFPNYSSELNVNALLLGDSALYLCASSTGTGTQPQHFGDGTRLSIL.

The chain is built from TRBV6-1 and TRBJ2-1; no reliable D call. This CDR3 has 14 amino acids. The V end was cut by 2 bases, the J end by 5 bases, with 10 bases between. CDR1 is MNHNS, CDR2 SASEGT, per germline. This CDR3 reads CASSEQVVNNEQFF. Here the CDR3 DNA reads TGTGCCAGCAGTGAACAAGTCGTAAACAATGAGCAGTTCTTC.

The rearrangement links TRBV19 to TRBJ2-3; D unclear. Germline V gene sequence: CDR1 LNHDA, CDR2 SQIVND (reference sequence). Trimming took 2 bases from V and 3 from J, leaving 0 bases between them. The CDR3 has 11 residues. CDR3 amino acids: CASSITDTQYF. The CDR3 nucleotides read TGTGCCAGTAGTATAACAGATACGCAGTATTTT.

The genes are TRBV29-1 and TRBJ1-3; 8 bases match TRBD1. CDR3 length: 14 amino acids. CDR1 and CDR2 from the germline V gene are SQVTM and ANQGSEA. Trimming took 8 bases from V and 4 from J; bases not matched to a gene: 10. This CDR3 reads CSYGQGGAGNTIYF. In nucleotides, the CDR3 is TGCAGCTACGGACAGGGCGGAGCGGGAAACACCATATATTTT.

This clone was counted once. J is TRBJ1-4 and V is TRBV14, with 8 nucleotides matching TRBD1. CDR1 and CDR2 from the germline V gene are SGHDN and FVKESK. The J segment lost 11 bases and the V segment lost 6 bases, leaving 8 bases of the junction unmatched. This CDR3 is built from 13 residues. The CDR3 is CASSRSGQDKLFF. CDR3 bases: TGTGCCAGCAGTCGATCGGGACAGGACAAACTGTTTTTT.

This clone was recorded a few times. J is TRBJ2-3 and V is TRBV7-8, with TRBD2 matching 13 bases. This CDR3 has 15 amino acids. Per the germline V gene, CDR1 is SGHVS and CDR2 is FQNEAQ. J gave up 5 bases and V 4 bases, and 3 bases lay outside the gene matches. The CDR3 protein is CASSSRTSGGDTQYF. The CDR3 DNA follows: TGTGCCAGCAGCTCGCGGACTAGCGGGGGAGATACGCAGTATTTT.

The CDR3 nucleotides are TGCGCCAGCAGCGACGGTGGCGGGAGGGCTAGGGGGACCCAGTACTTC. This codes for CASSDGGGRARGTQYF. V is TRBV4-3 and J is TRBJ2-5, with TRBD2 matching over 9 bases. V was clipped by 5 bases and J by 7 bases; unmatched bases: 14. Germline loops: CDR1 LGHNA, CDR2 YSLEER. The CDR3 covers 16 residues.

This chain links TRBV29-1 with TRBJ1-1; TRBD1 aligns across 8 bases. The CDR3 has 14 residues. V trimming: 7 bases; J trimming: 6 bases; junction bases outside the gene matches: 13. Germline loops: CDR1 SQVTM, CDR2 ANQGSEA. Here the CDR3 DNA reads TGCAGCGCCGACAGGGGCCGAGGCGGAGCTGAAGCTTTCTTT. Protein: CSADRGRGGAEAFF. The whole variable domain, remainder taken from reference TRBV29-1 and TRBJ1-1, is SAVISQKPSRDICQRGTSLTIQCQVDSQVTMMFWYRQQPGQSLTLIATANQGSEATYESGFVIDKFPISRPNLTFSTLTVSNMSPEDSSIYLCSADRGRGGAEAFFGQGTRLTVV.

In its sample, this clone was seen once. The gene calls are TRBV19 and TRBJ1-2, with TRBD1 matching over 9 bases. The germline V gene has CDR1 LNHDA and CDR2 SQIVND (reference sequence). V lost 7 bases to trimming and J lost 5 bases; unmatched junction nucleotides: 8. The length of the CDR3 is 14 residues. For the CDR3, the DNA is TGTGCCAGTATCGCGGACAGGGGTGTGTATGGCTACACCTTC. Translated: CASIADRGVYGYTF.

The J gene is TRBJ2-7, the V gene TRBV3-1 (or the pseudogene TRBV3-2); the D gene is possibly TRBD2 (6 bases). CDR1 is LGHDT, CDR2 YNNKEL, per germline (reference sequence). V lost 5 bases, J lost 7 bases, and 12 bases lay in between. This CDR3 contains 12 residues. The CDR3 DNA reads as TGTGCCAGCAGCTTAAAAAGCGGGGAGCAGTACTTC. Its translation is CASSLKSGEQYF.

The chain couples TRBV5-1 to TRBJ1-3, with 9 bases that match TRBD1. The CDR3 extends over 16 amino acids. V trimming: 1 base; J trimming: 3 bases; junction bases outside the gene matches: 5. The germline gives CDR1 SGHRS, CDR2 YFSETQ. The CDR3 nucleotides read TGCGCCAGCAGCTTGTCTTGGACAGGGGTTGGAAACACCATATATTTT. Translation gives CASSLSWTGVGNTIYF.

Concerning this clone itself: In the same sample, other DNA sequences code for this CDR3. V and J are TRBV2 and TRBJ1-5, with TRBD1 as a possible D gene (6 bases). The CDR3 has 15 amino acids. Between the trimmed V and J ends, which lost 0 bases and 7 bases, there was a span of 13 bases. Germline V lookup: CDR1 SNHLY, CDR2 FYNNEI. CDR3: CASSEARGAGQPQHF. CDR3 nucleotide sequence: TGTGCCAGCAGTGAAGCCCGGGGGGCGGGACAGCCCCAGCATTTT.

This chain uses TRBV9 with TRBJ1-5, with D possibly being TRBD1 (6 bases). The CDR3 covers 15 residues. V was trimmed by 0 bases and J by 4 bases, leaving 11 bases between them. Germline CDR1 is SGDLS and CDR2 is YYNGEE. The CDR3 region is CASSVGEGGNQPQHF. Written as DNA, the CDR3 is TGTGCCAGCAGCGTAGGGGAAGGGGGAAATCAGCCCCAGCATTTT.

The chain uses TRBV19 and TRBJ1-2; D ambiguous. The CDR3 covers 14 residues. The V gene's germline CDR1 is LNHDA and CDR2 SQIVND (reference sequence). Trimming pared 4 bases from V and 3 bases from J, leaving 12 bases between. The CDR3 bases are TGTGCCAGTAGTACAACCGGGAACCACTATGGCTACACCTTC. It translates to CASSTTGNHYGYTF. The complete variable domain, with remaining parts taken from reference TRBV19 and TRBJ1-2, reads DGGITQSPKYLFRKEGQNVTLSCEQNLNHDAMYWYRQDPGQGLRLIYYSQIVNDFQKGDIAEGYSVSREKKESFPLTVTSAQKNPTAFYLCASSTTGNHYGYTFGSGTRLTVV.

The chain links TRBV9 to TRBJ1-1; no clear D. V lost 2 bases to trimming and J lost 5 bases, with 16 bases between them. The germline V gene encodes CDR1 SGDLS and CDR2 YYNGEE. The CDR3 sequence is 15 residues long. The CDR3 region is CASSVDPLTGTEAFF. The CDR3 region has the DNA TGTGCCAGCAGCGTCGACCCTCTAACGGGTACTGAAGCTTTCTTT.

CDR3 DNA sequence: TGTGCCAGCAGTTCTAGGGCAGACAATGAGCAGTTCTTC. It encodes CASSSRADNEQFF. V is TRBV6-2 or TRBV6-3 and J is TRBJ2-1, with unresolved D. Germline V gene sequence: CDR1 MNHEY, CDR2 SVGEGT. Trimming took 4 bases from V and 5 from J, leaving 9 bases between them. The CDR3 is 13 amino acids.

The sample holds a few counts of this clone. J is TRBJ2-3 and V is TRBV6-5; a weak D match, TRBD1 (6 bases). The germline gives CDR1 MNHEY, CDR2 SVGAGI. V dropped 5 bases and J dropped 2 bases, with 14 bases sitting between them. The CDR3 length is 15 residues. This chain's CDR3 is CASSPGAGATDTQYF. The CDR3, as DNA: TGTGCCAGCAGTCCCGGGGCAGGGGCCACAGATACGCAGTATTTT.

The chain links TRBV7-9 to TRBJ2-5, with 9 bases lining up with TRBD2. Germline lookup yields CDR1 SEHNR and CDR2 FQNEAQ (reference sequence). Trimming removed 4 bases from V and 3 bases from J; junction bases left unmatched: 9. The length of the CDR3 is 16 residues. The CDR3 nucleotides are TGTGCCAGCAGCTCTAGGTTTCTAGCGGGGAAAGAGACCCAGTACTTC. Translating it yields CASSSRFLAGKETQYF.

In this sample, this clone turned up once. This chain joins TRBV6-2 or TRBV6-3 and TRBJ1-5; 7 nucleotides match TRBD1. The CDR3 covers 15 residues. J lost 1 base, V lost 4 bases, and 4 bases had no gene match. Germline V gives CDR1 MNHEY, CDR2 SVGEGT. The CDR3 DNA sequence: TGTGCCAGCAGTTCTAGACAGGGAAGCAATCAGCCCCAGCATTTT. It translates to CASSSRQGSNQPQHF.

The chain combines TRBV6-6 with TRBJ1-1; TRBD1 agrees at 7 bases. There are 13 residues in the CDR3. With V trimmed by 2 bases and J by 7 bases, 4 bases remained unmatched. Germline lookup yields CDR1 MNHNY and CDR2 SVGAGI (reference sequence). In nucleotides, the CDR3 is TGTGCCAGCAGTTACACAGGGGCTAATGAAGCTTTCTTT. Its protein is CASSYTGANEAFF.

CDR3 residues: CASSPSLTYEQYF. In DNA form, the CDR3 reads TGTGCCAGCTCACCCAGCCTGACTTACGAGCAGTACTTC. This chain connects TRBV18 to TRBJ2-7, with unresolved D. CDR1 is KGHSH, CDR2 LQKENI, per germline. The ends were cut back, 3 bases at V and 4 bases at J, with 10 bases in the middle. The CDR3 loop spans 13 amino acids.

V gene TRBV7-2 combines with J gene TRBJ2-3; TRBD2 matches 8 bases. Germline trimming cut 5 bases from V and 2 bases from J; bases unmatched to any gene: 6. There are 15 residues in the CDR3. Germline CDR1 SGHTA, CDR2 FQGNSA. CDR3 coding DNA: TGTGCCAGCAGCCCTATAGCGGGGCTCACAGATACGCAGTATTTT. This sequence encodes CASSPIAGLTDTQYF.

The chain links TRBV19 to TRBJ2-3; 13 positions agree with TRBD2. Germline CDR1 LNHDA, CDR2 SQIVND (reference sequence). J lost 6 bases, V lost 3 bases, and 6 bases had no gene match. The CDR3 runs to 16 residues. CDR3 DNA: TGTGCCAGTAGTATGGGACTAGCGGGACTGTTGGATACGCAGTATTTT. Translating it yields CASSMGLAGLLDTQYF. Together with reference TRBV19 and TRBJ2-3, the CDR3 gives the full variable domain: DGGITQSPKYLFRKEGQNVTLSCEQNLNHDAMYWYRQDPGQGLRLIYYSQIVNDFQKGDIAEGYSVSREKKESFPLTVTSAQKNPTAFYLCASSMGLAGLLDTQYFGPGTRLTVL.

This clone has just one count. V and J are TRBV11-3 and TRBJ2-1; 8 nucleotides match TRBD2. The CDR3 totals 15 residues. Germline loops: CDR1 SGHNT, CDR2 YENEEA. Trimming removed 5 bases from V and 1 base from J; junction bases left unmatched: 4. The CDR3 loop reads CASSRLAQSYNEQFF. The CDR3 DNA reads TGTGCCAGCAGCCGACTAGCGCAATCCTACAATGAGCAGTTCTTC.

This rearrangement joins TRBV19 to TRBJ1-6, with TRBD1 matching 8 bases. Germline V gene data show CDR1 as LNHDA and CDR2 as SQIVND (reference sequence). The CDR3 runs to 15 residues. With 5 bases clipped from V and 6 bases from J, the junction kept 6 bases outside the gene matches. CDR3 DNA sequence: TGTGCCAGTAGTGTCCAACAGGGGGGTAATTCACCCCTCCACTTT. Translation gives CASSVQQGGNSPLHF.